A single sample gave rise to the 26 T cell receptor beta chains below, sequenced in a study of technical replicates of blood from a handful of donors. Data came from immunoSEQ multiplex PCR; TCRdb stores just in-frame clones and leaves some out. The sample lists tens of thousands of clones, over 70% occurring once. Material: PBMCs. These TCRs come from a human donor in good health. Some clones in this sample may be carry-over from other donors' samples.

The CDR3 DNA reads TGTGCCAGCAGCTCCGGGGCAGGACTAATCTACGAGCAGTACTTC. The encoded protein is CASSSGAGLIYEQYF. This rearrangement joins TRBV7-3 to TRBJ2-7; D is possibly TRBD2 (6 bases). Trimming shortened V by 4 bases and J by 3 bases, and 16 bases separated the two germline ends. This CDR3 is 15 amino acids long. Per the germline V gene, CDR1 is SGHTA and CDR2 is FQGTGA.

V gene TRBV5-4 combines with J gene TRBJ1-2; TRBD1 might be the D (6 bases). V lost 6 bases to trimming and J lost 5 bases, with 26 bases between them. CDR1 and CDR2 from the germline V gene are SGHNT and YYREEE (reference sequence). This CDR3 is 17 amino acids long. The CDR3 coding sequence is TGTGCCAGCACCCTTTCCGGGGGGGCGAGGATTGGGTATGGCTACACCTTC. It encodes CASTLSGGARIGYGYTF. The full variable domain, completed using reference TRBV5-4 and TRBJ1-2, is ETGVTQSPTHLIKTRGQQVTLRCSSQSGHNTVSWYQQALGQGPQFIFQYYREEENGRGNFPPRFSGLQFPNYSSELNVNALELDDSALYLCASTLSGGARIGYGYTFGSGTRLTVV.

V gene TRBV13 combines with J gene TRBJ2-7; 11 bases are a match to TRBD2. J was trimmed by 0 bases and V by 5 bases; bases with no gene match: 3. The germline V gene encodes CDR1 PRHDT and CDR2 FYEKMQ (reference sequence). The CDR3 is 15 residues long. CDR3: CASSLSGGASYEQYF. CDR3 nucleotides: TGTGCCAGCAGCCTTAGCGGGGGGGCCTCCTACGAGCAGTACTTC.

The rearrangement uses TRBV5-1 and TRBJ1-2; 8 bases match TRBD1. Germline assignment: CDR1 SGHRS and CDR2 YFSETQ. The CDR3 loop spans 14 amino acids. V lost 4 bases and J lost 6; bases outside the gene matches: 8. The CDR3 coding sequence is TGCGCCAGCAGCCAAATGACAGGGGAAGATGGCTACACCTTC. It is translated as CASSQMTGEDGYTF.

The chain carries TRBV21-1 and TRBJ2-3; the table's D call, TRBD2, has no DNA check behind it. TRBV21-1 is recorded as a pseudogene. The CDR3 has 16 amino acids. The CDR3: CASSKERSDCTDTQYF. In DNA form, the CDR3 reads TGTGCCAGCAGCAAAGAGAGGTCAGACTGCACAGATACGCAGTATTTT.

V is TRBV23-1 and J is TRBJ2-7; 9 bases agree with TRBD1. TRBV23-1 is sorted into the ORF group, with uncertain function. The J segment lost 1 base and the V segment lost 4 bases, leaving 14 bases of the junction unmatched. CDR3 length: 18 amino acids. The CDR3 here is CASSRFQNRDRVSYEQYF. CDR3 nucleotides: TGCGCCAGCAGTCGTTTTCAGAACCGGGACAGGGTTTCCTACGAGCAGTACTTC.

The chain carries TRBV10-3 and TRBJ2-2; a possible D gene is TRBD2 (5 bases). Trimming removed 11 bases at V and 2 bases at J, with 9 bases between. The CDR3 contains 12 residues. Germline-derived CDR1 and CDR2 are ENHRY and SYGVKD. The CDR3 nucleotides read TGTGCCTTCCGGGGTAACACCGGGGAGCTGTTTTTT. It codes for CAFRGNTGELFF.

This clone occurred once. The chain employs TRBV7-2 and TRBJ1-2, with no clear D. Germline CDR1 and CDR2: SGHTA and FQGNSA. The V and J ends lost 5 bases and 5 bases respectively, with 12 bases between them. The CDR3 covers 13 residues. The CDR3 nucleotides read TGTGCCAGCAGCCCCCACCGAGGGTATGGCTACACCTTC. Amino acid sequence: CASSPHRGYGYTF.

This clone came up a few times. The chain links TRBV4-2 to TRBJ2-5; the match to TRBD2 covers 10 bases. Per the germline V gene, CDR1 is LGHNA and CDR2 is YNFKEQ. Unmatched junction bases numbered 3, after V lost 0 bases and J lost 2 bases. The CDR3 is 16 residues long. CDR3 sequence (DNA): TGTGCCAGCAGCCAAGATGGAGCGGGAGGGCAAGAGACCCAGTACTTC. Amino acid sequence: CASSQDGAGGQETQYF.

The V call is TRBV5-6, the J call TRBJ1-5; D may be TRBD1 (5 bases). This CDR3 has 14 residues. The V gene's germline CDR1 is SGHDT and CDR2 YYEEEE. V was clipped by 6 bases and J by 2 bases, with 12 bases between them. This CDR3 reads CASTAGFGNQPQHF. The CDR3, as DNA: TGTGCCAGCACGGCAGGGTTTGGCAATCAGCCCCAGCATTTT.

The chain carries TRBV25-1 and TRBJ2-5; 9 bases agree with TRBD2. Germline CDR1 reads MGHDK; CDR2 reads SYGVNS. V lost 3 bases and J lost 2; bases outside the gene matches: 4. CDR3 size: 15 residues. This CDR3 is CASSEAGGLQETQYF. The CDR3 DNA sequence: TGTGCCAGCAGTGAGGCGGGGGGGCTTCAAGAGACCCAGTACTTC. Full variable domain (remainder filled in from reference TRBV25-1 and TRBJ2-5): EADIYQTPRYLVIGTGKKITLECSQTMGHDKMYWYQQDPGMELHLIHYSYGVNSTEKGDLSSESTVSRIRTEHFPLTLESARPSHTSQYLCASSEAGGLQETQYFGPGTRLLVL.

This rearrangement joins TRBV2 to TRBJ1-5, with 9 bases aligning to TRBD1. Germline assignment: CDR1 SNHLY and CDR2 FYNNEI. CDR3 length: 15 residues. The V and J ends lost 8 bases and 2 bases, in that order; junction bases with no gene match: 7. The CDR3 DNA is TGTGCCAGCGGGTCTGGGACAGGGCGCAATCAGCCCCAGCATTTT. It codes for CASGSGTGRNQPQHF.

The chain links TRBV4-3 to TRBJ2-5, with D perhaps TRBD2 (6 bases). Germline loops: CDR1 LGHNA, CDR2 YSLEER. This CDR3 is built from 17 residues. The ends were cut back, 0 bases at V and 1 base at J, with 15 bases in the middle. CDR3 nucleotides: TGCGCCAGCAGCCAAGATTTCTCCCGGGAGTTCCAAGAGACCCAGTACTTC. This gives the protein CASSQDFSREFQETQYF.

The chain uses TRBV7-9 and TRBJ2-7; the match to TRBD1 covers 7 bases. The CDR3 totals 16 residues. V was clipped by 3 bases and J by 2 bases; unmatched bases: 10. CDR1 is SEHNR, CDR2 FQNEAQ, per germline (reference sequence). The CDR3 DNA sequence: TGTGCCAGCAGCTTCTTCCAGGGGGTAATGGCCTACGAGCAGTACTTC. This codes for CASSFFQGVMAYEQYF.

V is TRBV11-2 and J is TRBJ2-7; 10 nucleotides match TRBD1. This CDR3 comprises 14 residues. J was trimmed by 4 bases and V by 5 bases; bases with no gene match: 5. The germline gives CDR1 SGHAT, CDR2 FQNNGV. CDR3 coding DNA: TGTGCCAGCAGCGGCTGGGACAGGGGTTACGAGCAGTACTTC. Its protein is CASSGWDRGYEQYF.

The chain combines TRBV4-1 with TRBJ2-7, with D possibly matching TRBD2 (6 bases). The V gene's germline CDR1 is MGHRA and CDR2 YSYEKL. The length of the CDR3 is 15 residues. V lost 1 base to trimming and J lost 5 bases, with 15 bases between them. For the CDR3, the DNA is TGCGCCAGCAGCCAAGTAGGTGGGGGGTTCGACGAGCAGTACTTC. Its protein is CASSQVGGGFDEQYF.

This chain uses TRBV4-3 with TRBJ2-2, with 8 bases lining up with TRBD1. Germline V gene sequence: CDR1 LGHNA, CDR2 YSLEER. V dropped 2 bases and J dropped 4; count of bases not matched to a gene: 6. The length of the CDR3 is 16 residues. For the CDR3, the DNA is TGCGCCAGCAGCCAAAAGACAGGGGCCGGCACCGGGGAGCTGTTTTTT. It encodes CASSQKTGAGTGELFF.

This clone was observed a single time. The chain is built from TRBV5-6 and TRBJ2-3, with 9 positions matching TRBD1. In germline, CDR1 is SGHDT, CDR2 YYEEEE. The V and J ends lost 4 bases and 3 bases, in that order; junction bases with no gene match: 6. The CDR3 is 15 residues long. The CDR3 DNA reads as TGTGCCAGCAGCACCGGGACAGGGCGGACAGATACGCAGTATTTT. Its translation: CASSTGTGRTDTQYF.

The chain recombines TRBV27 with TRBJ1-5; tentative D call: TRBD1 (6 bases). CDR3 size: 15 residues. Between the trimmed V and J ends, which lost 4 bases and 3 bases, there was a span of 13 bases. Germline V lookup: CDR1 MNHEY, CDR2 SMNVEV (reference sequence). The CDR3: CASSSMTGFNQPQHF. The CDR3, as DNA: TGTGCCAGCAGTTCCATGACAGGCTTCAATCAGCCCCAGCATTTT.

For the CDR3, the DNA is TGTGCCTGGAGTGTCGGGGCAGGGGGATATGAAAAACTGTTTTTT. This gives the protein CAWSVGAGGYEKLFF. The chain recombines TRBV30 with TRBJ1-4; 7 bases map to TRBD1. The CDR3 spans 15 residues. Germline V lookup: CDR1 GTSNPN, CDR2 SVGIG (reference sequence). V gave up 0 bases and J gave up 6 bases; unmatched junction bases: 7.

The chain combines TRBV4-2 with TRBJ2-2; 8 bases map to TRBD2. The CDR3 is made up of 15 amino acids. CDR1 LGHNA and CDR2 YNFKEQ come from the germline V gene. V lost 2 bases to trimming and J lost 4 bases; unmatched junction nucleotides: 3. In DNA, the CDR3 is TGTGCCAGCAGCCAAACTCTAGCGGGCACCGGGGAGCTGTTTTTT. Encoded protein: CASSQTLAGTGELFF.

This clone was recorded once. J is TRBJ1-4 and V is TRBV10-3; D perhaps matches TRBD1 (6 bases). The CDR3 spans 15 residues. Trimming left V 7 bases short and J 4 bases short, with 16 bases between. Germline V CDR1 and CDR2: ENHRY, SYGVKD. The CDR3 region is CAIIVQGMGNEKLFF. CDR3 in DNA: TGTGCCATCATAGTACAGGGCATGGGTAATGAAAAACTGTTTTTT.

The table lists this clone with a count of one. The CDR3 bases are TGCGCCGTTGCGGGGGAAAAACTGTTTTTT. This translates into CAVAGEKLFF. The rearrangement uses TRBV10-1 and TRBJ1-4; D is uncertain. Trimming removed 11 bases from V and 8 bases from J, with 9 bases in between. Germline V gene data show CDR1 as WNHNN and CDR2 as SYGVQD (reference sequence). The CDR3 extends over 10 amino acids.

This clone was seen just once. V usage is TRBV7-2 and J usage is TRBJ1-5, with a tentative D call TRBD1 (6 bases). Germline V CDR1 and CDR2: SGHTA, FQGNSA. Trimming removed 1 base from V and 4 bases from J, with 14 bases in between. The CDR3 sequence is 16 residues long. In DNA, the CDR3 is TGTGCCAGCAGCTTAGGGCCAGGGGTTAAGAATCAGCCCCAGCATTTT. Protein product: CASSLGPGVKNQPQHF.

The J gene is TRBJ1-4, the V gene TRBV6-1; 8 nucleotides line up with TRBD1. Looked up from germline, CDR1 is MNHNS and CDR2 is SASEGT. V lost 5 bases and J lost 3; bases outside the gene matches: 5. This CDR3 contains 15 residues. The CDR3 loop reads CASSSRTGPNEKLFF. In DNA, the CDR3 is TGTGCCAGCAGTTCAAGGACAGGGCCTAATGAAAAACTGTTTTTT.

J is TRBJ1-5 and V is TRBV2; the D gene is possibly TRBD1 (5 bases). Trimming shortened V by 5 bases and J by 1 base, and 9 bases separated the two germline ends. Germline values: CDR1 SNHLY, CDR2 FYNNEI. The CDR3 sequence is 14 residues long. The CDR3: CASSPDTSNQPQHF. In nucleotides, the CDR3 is TGTGCCAGCAGTCCGGACACCAGCAATCAGCCCCAGCATTTT.